Presented here are 21 T cell receptor beta chains from one specimen sequenced in a study of T cells after yellow fever vaccination. TCRdb passed the 5' RACE reads through MiXCR, listing each CDR3 protein once. The table includes tens of thousands of distinct CDR3 sequences, just under 8% detected once. The source was CD8+ T cells sorted from PBMCs, collected on the day of the yellow fever booster vaccination. Receptors were obtained from a man aged 30 to 39 who received the YFV17D yellow fever vaccine.

This clonotype was detected only a few times. The chain recombines TRBV29-1 with TRBJ2-5, with 8 bases matching TRBD2. V dropped 7 bases and J dropped 5; count of bases not matched to a gene: 21. The length of the CDR3 is 17 residues. Germline values: CDR1 SQVTM, CDR2 ANQGSEA. CDR3 in amino acids: CSAPTAGGGHFGETQYF. The CDR3 DNA sequence: TGCAGCGCCCCGACGGCGGGGGGCGGCCATTTTGGGGAGACCCAGTACTTC.

This chain joins TRBV7-2 and TRBJ2-1, with D perhaps TRBD1 (6 bases). The CDR3 loop spans 14 amino acids. The V end was cut by 0 bases, the J end by 6 bases, with 9 bases between. The germline V gene encodes CDR1 SGHTA and CDR2 FQGNSA. The CDR3 spells CASSLALGGNEQFF. CDR3 nucleotides: TGTGCCAGCAGCTTAGCTCTAGGGGGCAATGAGCAGTTCTTC.

Only a few counts were recorded for this clonotype. The chain employs TRBV20-1 and TRBJ2-5; D possibly uses TRBD1 or TRBD2 (5 bases each). Germline V CDR1 and CDR2: DFQATT, SNEGSKA (reference sequence). The CDR3 loop spans 16 amino acids. Deletions cut 2 bases from V and 2 bases from J, with 18 bases between. DNA of the CDR3: TGCAGTGCTAGAACCCCAGGGAGACCCAGACAAGAGACCCAGTACTTC. Protein sequence: CSARTPGRPRQETQYF.

J is TRBJ2-2 and V is TRBV3-1, with 8 bases lining up with TRBD2. CDR1 and CDR2 (germline): LGHDT, YNNKEL (reference sequence). The CDR3 consists of 16 residues. V was clipped by 0 bases and J by 5 bases; unmatched bases: 5. As DNA, the CDR3 is TGTGCCAGCAGCCAAGATGCCGGGGGGGGGACCGGGGAGCTGTTTTTT. Amino acids: CASSQDAGGGTGELFF.

The chain combines TRBV12-3 or TRBV12-4 with TRBJ2-1, with D hard to call. CDR3 length equals 15 residues. Trimming stripped 4 bases from V and 0 bases from J, with 10 bases between. The CDR3 sequence is CASSSVVGSYNEQFF. The CDR3 bases are TGTGCCAGCAGTTCGGTAGTCGGCTCCTACAATGAGCAGTTCTTC.

This clonotype was detected a few times. The chain has TRBV20-1 and TRBJ2-3; 9 bases agree with TRBD2. Germline lookup yields CDR1 DFQATT and CDR2 SNEGSKA (reference sequence). The CDR3 is 16 residues long. V lost 6 bases to trimming and J lost 2 bases; unmatched junction nucleotides: 12. The CDR3 region has the DNA TGCAGTGCCTCGCACGTTGGCGGGAGGGCCACAGATACGCAGTATTTT. Translated, it gives CSASHVGGRATDTQYF.

This clonotype showed up just a few times. The CDR3 is CASSLAGQGFINTGELFF. The CDR3 DNA is TGCGCCAGCAGTCTGGCTGGACAGGGGTTCATTAACACCGGGGAGCTGTTTTTT. The V and J genes are TRBV4-3 and TRBJ2-2; 9 positions match TRBD1. J lost 2 bases, V lost 6 bases, and 13 bases had no gene match. The CDR3 is 18 amino acids. In germline, CDR1 is LGHNA, CDR2 YSLEER.

The J gene is TRBJ2-1, the V gene TRBV11-2; D is unresolved. Trimming took 3 bases from V and 1 from J, leaving 19 bases between them. Germline values: CDR1 SGHAT, CDR2 FQNNGV. The CDR3 consists of 18 residues. The CDR3 spells CASSFISTVQISYNEQFF. CDR3 DNA: TGTGCCAGCAGCTTTATTTCTACAGTCCAAATTTCCTACAATGAGCAGTTCTTC. Combining the CDR3 with reference TRBV11-2 and TRBJ2-1 gives the whole variable domain EAGVAQSPRYKIIEKRQSVAFWCNPISGHATLYWYQQILGQGPKLLIQFQNNGVVDDSQLPKDRFSAERLKGVDSTLKIQPAKLEDSAVYLCASSFISTVQISYNEQFFGPGTRLTVL.

This clonotype was detected once. The gene calls are TRBV28 and TRBJ2-7, with 10 bases fitting TRBD1. CDR1 is MDHEN, CDR2 SYDVKM, per germline. This CDR3 comprises 16 residues. The junction had 11 bases not matched to a gene; V was cut back by 6 bases and J by 3 bases. CDR3 nucleotides: TGTGCCAGCAGCCAAGCTGGGACAGGGGTAGGCTACGAGCAGTACTTC. This encodes CASSQAGTGVGYEQYF.

This clonotype was seen only a few times. This rearrangement joins TRBV18 to TRBJ2-2, with TRBD2 matching over 7 bases. With V trimmed by 3 bases and J by 1 base, 2 bases remained unmatched. CDR3 length: 15 residues. The germline gives CDR1 KGHSH, CDR2 LQKENI. The DNA for the CDR3 is TGTGCCAGCTCACCGGAGCGGGAGAACACCGGGGAGCTGTTTTTT. This translates into CASSPERENTGELFF.

This clonotype was seen a few times. The V gene is TRBV5-1, the J gene TRBJ2-3, with 12 positions matching TRBD2. This CDR3 comprises 18 residues. Germline CDR1 SGHRS, CDR2 YFSETQ. V shed 2 bases, J shed 2 bases, and the junction held 9 bases outside the gene matches. CDR3 amino acids: CASSFGLAGPGHTDTQYF. In DNA, the CDR3 is TGCGCCAGCAGCTTCGGACTAGCGGGACCGGGACACACAGATACGCAGTATTTT.

The rearrangement uses TRBV27 and TRBJ1-5; no firm D call. Germline CDR1 is MNHEY and CDR2 is SMNVEV (reference sequence). V dropped 4 bases and J dropped 1 base, with 5 bases sitting between them. The CDR3 is 13 amino acids. In nucleotides, the CDR3 is TGTGCCAGCAGTTCGATCAGCAATCAGCCCCAGCATTTT. This sequence encodes CASSSISNQPQHF.

The chain has TRBV20-1 and TRBJ1-5; D remains unclear. The germline CDR1 and CDR2 sequences are DFQATT and SNEGSKA (reference sequence). Trimming left V 3 bases short and J 9 bases short, with 9 bases between. This CDR3 contains 11 residues. CDR3 amino acids: CSASKVGPQHF. CDR3 coding DNA: TGCAGTGCTAGTAAGGTCGGGCCCCAGCATTTT.

This clonotype showed up just a few times. The genes are TRBV9 and TRBJ2-3; D is ambiguous. Deletions cut 3 bases from V and 6 bases from J, with 8 bases between. Germline CDR1 is SGDLS and CDR2 is YYNGEE. This CDR3 contains 12 residues. The CDR3 region has the DNA TGTGCCAGCAGCGGGAAGGCGGATACGCAGTATTTT. Amino acid sequence: CASSGKADTQYF.

V gene TRBV4-3 combines with J gene TRBJ2-7; no definite D call. Deletions cut 0 bases from V and 4 bases from J, with 13 bases between. The CDR3 totals 15 residues. Germline lookup yields CDR1 LGHNA and CDR2 YSLEER. The CDR3 sequence: CASSQEHIAGYEQYF. In DNA, the CDR3 is TGCGCCAGCAGCCAAGAACACATTGCAGGTTACGAGCAGTACTTC.

This rearrangement joins TRBV12-3 or TRBV12-4 to TRBJ1-1; D gene unclear. The ends were cut back, 2 bases at V and 4 bases at J, with 11 bases in the middle. The length of the CDR3 is 14 residues. CDR3 region: CASSLLPGSTEAFF. CDR3 bases: TGTGCCAGCAGTTTATTGCCGGGGAGCACTGAAGCTTTCTTT.

Only a few counts were recorded for this clonotype. This chain connects TRBV20-1 to TRBJ2-7, with 8 bases matching TRBD2. In germline, CDR1 is DFQATT, CDR2 SNEGSKA (reference sequence). Trimming removed 6 bases from V and 7 bases from J; junction bases left unmatched: 17. This CDR3 is built from 15 residues. The DNA of the CDR3 is TGCAGTGCCCGTCCCGGCGGGAGGACGGTTGGTGAGCAGTACTTC. This gives the protein CSARPGGRTVGEQYF.

This clonotype was counted many times. CDR3 residues: CASSLAQGAWGNEQFF. CDR3 bases: TGTGCCAGCAGCTTAGCGCAGGGGGCCTGGGGAAATGAGCAGTTCTTC. The chain carries TRBV7-2 and TRBJ2-1, with TRBD1 matching 8 bases. This CDR3 spans 16 amino acids. Germline-derived CDR1 and CDR2 are SGHTA and FQGNSA. J lost 7 bases, V lost 0 bases, and 8 bases had no gene match.

This clonotype was recorded at least ten times. In DNA form, the CDR3 reads TGTGCCACCAGCAGAGGACTAGCGGGAGCAGATACGCAGTATTTT. It specifies CATSRGLAGADTQYF. This chain joins TRBV15 and TRBJ2-3, with 12 bases identical to TRBD2. CDR3 length equals 15 residues. The germline V gene encodes CDR1 LNHNV and CDR2 YYDKDF (reference sequence). Germline trimming cut 1 base from V and 4 bases from J; bases unmatched to any gene: 0.

This clonotype was counted only a few times. The V and J genes are TRBV10-2 and TRBJ1-5, with D perhaps matching TRBD1 (5 bases). The CDR3 is made up of 14 amino acids. The germline gives CDR1 WSHSY, CDR2 SAAADI. The V end lost 6 bases, the J end lost 2 bases, and 11 bases lay between the germline ends. The CDR3 spells CASSGTDRNQPQHF. CDR3 DNA sequence: TGCGCCAGCAGCGGGACCGATCGCAATCAGCCCCAGCATTTT.

This clonotype came up a few times. The rearrangement joins TRBV20-1 to TRBJ2-7, with 10 bases aligning to TRBD2. There are 18 residues in the CDR3. Trimming at V came to 0 bases and at J to 2 bases, leaving 13 bases not matched to a gene. The germline V gene has CDR1 DFQATT and CDR2 SNEGSKA (reference sequence). For the CDR3, the DNA is TGCAGTGCTAGAGACCTAGAAGCGGGAGGGCTACAGACCTACGAGCAGTACTTC. Its protein product is CSARDLEAGGLQTYEQYF.